This T cell receptor beta chain was identified during a study of cytomegalovirus exposure and HLA in healthy donors. Background on the study: Out of approximately 400 genotyped donors, 81% belonged to the Caucasian-associated ancestry cluster.

Germline assignment: CDR1 SGDLS and CDR2 YYNGEE. Between the trimmed V and J ends, which lost 4 bases and 3 bases, there was a span of 13 bases. The CDR3 runs to 15 residues. Concerning this clone itself: Its target is not known.

The PCR employed 60 Vbeta primers together with 13 Jbeta primers. This table comes from immunoSEQ multiplex PCR, and its TCRdb copy is limited to in-frame clones, with some not included. The sample consists of around 150,000 clones, around 74% of them appearing once. General study findings and limits: A few CMV-associated chains were confirmed in vitro to be specific for CMV antigens. According to an earlier analysis, most TCR beta V segments yielded productive rearrangements about 87% or about 30% of the time. Cytomegalovirus-associated TCR beta chains were listed, numbering roughly 150.

J is TRBJ1-4 and V is TRBV9; D perhaps matches TRBD1 (6 bases). Sequenced: PBMCs. The receptor's source is a female donor in good health and CMV-seronegative. The CDR3 DNA reads TGTGCCAGCAGCACCCCGGACAGTTCTAATGAAAAACTGTTTTTT. Translating gives CASSTPDSSNEKLFF. Full variable domain (rest looked up from reference TRBV9 and TRBJ1-4): DSGVTQTPKHLITATGQRVTLRCSPRSGDLSVYWYQQSLDQGLQFLIQYYNGEERAKGNILERFSAQQFPDLHSELNLSSLELGDSALYFCASSTPDSSNEKLFFGSGTQLSVL.